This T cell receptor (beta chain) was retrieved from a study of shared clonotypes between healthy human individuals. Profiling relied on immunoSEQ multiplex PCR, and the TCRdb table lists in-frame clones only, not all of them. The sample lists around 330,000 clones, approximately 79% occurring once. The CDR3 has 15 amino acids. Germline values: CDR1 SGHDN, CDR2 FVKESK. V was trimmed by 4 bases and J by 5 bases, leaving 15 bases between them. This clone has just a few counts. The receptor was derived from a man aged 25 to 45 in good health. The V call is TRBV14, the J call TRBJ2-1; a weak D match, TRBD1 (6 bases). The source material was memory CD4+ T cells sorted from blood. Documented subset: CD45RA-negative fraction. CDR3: CASSPIDRMNNEQFF. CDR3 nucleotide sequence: TGTGCCAGCAGCCCTATAGACAGGATGAACAATGAGCAGTTCTTC.